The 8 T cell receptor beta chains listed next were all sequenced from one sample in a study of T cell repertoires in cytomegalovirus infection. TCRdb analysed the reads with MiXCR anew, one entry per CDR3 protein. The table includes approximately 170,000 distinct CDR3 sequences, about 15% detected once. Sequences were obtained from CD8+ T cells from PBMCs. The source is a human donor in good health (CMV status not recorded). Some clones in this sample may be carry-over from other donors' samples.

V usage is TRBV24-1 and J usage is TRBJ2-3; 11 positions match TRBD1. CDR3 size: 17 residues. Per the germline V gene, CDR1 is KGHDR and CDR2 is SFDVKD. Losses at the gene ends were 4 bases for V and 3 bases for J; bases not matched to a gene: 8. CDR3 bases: TGTGCCACCAGTGACCCCGGGGGACAGGGGGTGACAGATACGCAGTATTTT. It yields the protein CATSDPGGQGVTDTQYF.

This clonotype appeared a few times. The CDR3 reads CSVIVSGRGPYEQYF. CDR3 nucleotide sequence: TGCAGCGTGATCGTGAGCGGGAGAGGGCCCTACGAGCAGTACTTC. The chain joins TRBV29-1 to TRBJ2-7; TRBD2 agrees at 8 bases. The CDR3 runs 15 residues. The V gene end was trimmed by 6 bases and the J gene end by 2 bases; junction bases not matched to a gene: 12. The germline V gene has CDR1 SQVTM and CDR2 ANQGSEA.

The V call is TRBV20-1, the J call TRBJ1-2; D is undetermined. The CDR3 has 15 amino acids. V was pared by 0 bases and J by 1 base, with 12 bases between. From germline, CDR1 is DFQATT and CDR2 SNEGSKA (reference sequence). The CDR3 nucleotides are TGCAGTGCTAGAGACTCCTCAACGAATAACTATGGCTACACCTTC. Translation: CSARDSSTNNYGYTF.

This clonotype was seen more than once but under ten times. This chain's CDR3 is CAISAKVSDEQFF. Here the CDR3 DNA reads TGTGCCATCAGTGCAAAAGTCTCGGATGAGCAGTTCTTC. This chain connects TRBV10-3 to TRBJ2-1; D unclear. CDR1 ENHRY and CDR2 SYGVKD come from the germline V gene. This CDR3 comprises 13 residues. Trimming left V 4 bases short and J 8 bases short, with 12 bases between.

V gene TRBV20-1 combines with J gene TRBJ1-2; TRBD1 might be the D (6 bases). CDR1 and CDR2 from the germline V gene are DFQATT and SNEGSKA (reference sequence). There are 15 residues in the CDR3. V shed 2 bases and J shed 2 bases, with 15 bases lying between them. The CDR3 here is CSARPFYGTNYGYTF. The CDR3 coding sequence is TGCAGTGCTAGACCATTCTACGGGACAAACTATGGCTACACCTTC.

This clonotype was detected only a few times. CDR3 DNA sequence: TGTGCCAGCAGTTTAACCCCCGGGACTAGATACGAGCAGTACTTC. It is translated as CASSLTPGTRYEQYF. The chain couples TRBV28 to TRBJ2-7, with 8 bases that match TRBD2. CDR1 is MDHEN and CDR2 is SYDVKM in the germline V gene. The CDR3 sequence is 15 residues long. V gave up 2 bases and J gave up 4 bases; unmatched junction bases: 7.

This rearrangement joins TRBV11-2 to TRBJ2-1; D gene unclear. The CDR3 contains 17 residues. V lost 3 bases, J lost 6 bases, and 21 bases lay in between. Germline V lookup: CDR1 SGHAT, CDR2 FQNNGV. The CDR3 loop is CASSFRPGDPRFNEQFF. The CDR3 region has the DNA TGTGCCAGCAGCTTCCGACCGGGCGACCCCCGCTTCAATGAGCAGTTCTTC.

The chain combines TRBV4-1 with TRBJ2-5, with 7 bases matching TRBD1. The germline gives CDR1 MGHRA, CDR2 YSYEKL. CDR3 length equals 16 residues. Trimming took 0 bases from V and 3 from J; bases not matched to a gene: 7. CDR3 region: CASSQDPGTAKETQYF. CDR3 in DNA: TGCGCCAGCAGCCAAGATCCCGGGACAGCGAAAGAGACCCAGTACTTC.